This T cell receptor beta chain is drawn from a study of blood T cell repertoires in COVID-19. Overall study: Researchers got acute and convalescent COVID-19 samples from the United States, Italy and Spain. T cells, B-cell-depleted T cells, or PBMCs supplied cDNA or gDNA.

The ends were cut back, 5 bases at V and 2 bases at J, with 8 bases in the middle. The CDR3 consists of 13 residues. In the authors' methods: From reference gene primer amplification, estimates of nucleated cell counts were derived. Repertoires were generated with immunoSEQ multiplex PCR, while TCRdb's copy carries only in-frame clones and drops some. The D gene and trimming were derived from the DNA, and the V and J assignments and clone size from that table. The data show some 290,000 clones, over 65% seen once. The rearrangement joins TRBV12-3 or TRBV12-4 to TRBJ2-3; D is unclear. The sample was peripheral blood. The receptor was derived from a man aged 55 to 70 who had recovered from COVID-19. CDR3 in amino acids: CASSTHNTDTQYF. DNA of the CDR3: TGTGCCAGCAGTACCCACAACACAGATACGCAGTATTTT.